This T cell receptor beta chain stems from a study of graft-versus-host responses after intestinal transplantation. Clones were sequenced by immunoSEQ multiplex PCR, and TCRdb holds only the in-frame ones, with some missing. The table has about 82,000 clones, about nine tenths seen once; the top ten hold approximately 0.096%. Worth noting for this clone: Its matching antigen is unknown.

CDR1 and CDR2 (germline): MNHEY, SVGAGI. Trimming pared 0 bases from V and 0 bases from J, leaving 9 bases between. CDR3 length: 16 residues. The chain recombines TRBV6-5 with TRBJ1-3, with D unresolved. This sequence was found in a human donor who received an intestinal transplant. This sample comprised unstimulated CD4+ T cells sorted from spleen or lymph node cells, obtained before intestinal transplant. The CDR3 region is CASSYSIANSGNTIYF. Written as DNA, the CDR3 is TGTGCCAGCAGTTACTCGATTGCGAACTCTGGAAACACCATATATTTT.